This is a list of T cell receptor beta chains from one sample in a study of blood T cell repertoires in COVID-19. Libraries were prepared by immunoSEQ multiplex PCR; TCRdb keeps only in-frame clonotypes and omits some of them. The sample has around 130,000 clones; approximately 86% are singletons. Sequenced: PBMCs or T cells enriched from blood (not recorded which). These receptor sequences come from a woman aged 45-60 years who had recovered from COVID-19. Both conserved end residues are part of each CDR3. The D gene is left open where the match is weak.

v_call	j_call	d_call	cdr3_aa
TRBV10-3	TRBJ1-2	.	CAIRPGSTDGYTF
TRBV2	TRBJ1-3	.	CASSVEGNSGNTIYF
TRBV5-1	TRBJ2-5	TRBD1	CASSLSYGTGETQYF
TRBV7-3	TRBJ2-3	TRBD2	CASSTTSGPTDTQYF
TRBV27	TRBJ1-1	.	CASSHRENTEAFF
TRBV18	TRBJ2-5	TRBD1	CASSPYGQVQETQYF
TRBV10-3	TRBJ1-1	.	CAISVFGRLNTEAFF
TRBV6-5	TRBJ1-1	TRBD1	CASSSRTGNTEAFF
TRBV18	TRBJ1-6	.	CASSPAGDSPLHF
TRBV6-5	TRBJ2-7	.	CASSLHGGYEQYF